Presented here are 3 T cell receptor beta chains from one specimen sequenced in a study of cytomegalovirus exposure and HLA in healthy donors. 60 Vbeta and 13 Jbeta primers were used in PCR. Repertoires were generated with immunoSEQ multiplex PCR, while TCRdb's copy carries only in-frame clones and drops some. The sample has approximately 210,000 clones; around 79% are singletons. Specimen: PBMCs. These receptors were obtained from a male donor in good health and CMV-seropositive.

The rearrangement joins TRBV6-5 to TRBJ2-1; D call uncertain. The CDR3 totals 11 residues. Germline V lookup: CDR1 MNHEY, CDR2 SVGAGI. Trimming took 2 bases from V and 12 from J, leaving 8 bases between them. The CDR3 bases are TGTGCCAGCAGTTACCAACAGTGGCAGTTCTTC. Residues: CASSYQQWQFF.

The V call is TRBV7-2, the J call TRBJ1-5, with D unclear. CDR3 length: 15 residues. Germline V gene sequence: CDR1 SGHTA, CDR2 FQGNSA. Trimming pared 5 bases from V and 6 bases from J, leaving 17 bases between. CDR3 residues: CASSLSPALGQPQHF. The CDR3 coding sequence is TGTGCCAGCAGCCTATCGCCCGCACTAGGTCAGCCCCAGCATTTT. Full variable domain (outside the CDR3, taken from reference TRBV7-2 and TRBJ1-5): GAGVSQSPSNKVTEKGKDVELRCDPISGHTALYWYRQSLGQGLEFLIYFQGNSAPDKSGLPSDRFSAERTGGSVSTLTIQRTQQEDSAVYLCASSLSPALGQPQHFGDGTRLSIL.

This CDR3 is CASSLVQGYGYTF. The CDR3 bases are TGTGCCAGCAGCTTGGTCCAGGGGTATGGCTACACCTTC. V and J are TRBV5-5 and TRBJ1-2; TRBD1 is a possible D gene (6 bases). CDR1 SGHKS and CDR2 YYEKEE come from the germline V gene (reference sequence). The CDR3 extends over 13 amino acids. Trimming removed 0 bases from V and 5 bases from J, with 8 bases in between.